This TCR beta chain was found in a study of T cells in localized non-small cell lung cancer. TCRdb's table, derived via immunoSEQ multiplex PCR, lists solely in-frame clones and lacks some. The data contain fewer than 25,000 clones, about 89% of them singletons. The TCR comes from a male donor aged 60 or over with stage I lung adenocarcinoma. The sample here was peripheral blood, taken before any cancer treatment.

The CDR3 loop is CASSELGQGPGGAFF. The CDR3 DNA reads as TGTGCCAGCAGTGAACTTGGACAGGGGCCAGGGGGAGCTTTCTTT. The chain has TRBV2 and TRBJ1-1; 9 nucleotides line up with TRBD1. The CDR3 spans 15 residues. Germline lookup yields CDR1 SNHLY and CDR2 FYNNEI. V trimming: 2 bases; J trimming: 10 bases; junction bases outside the gene matches: 11. The whole variable domain, remainder taken from reference TRBV2 and TRBJ1-1, is EPEVTQTPSHQVTQMGQEVILRCVPISNHLYFYWYRQILGQKVEFLVSFYNNEISEKSEIFDDQFSVERPDGSNFTLKIRSTKLEDSAMYFCASSELGQGPGGAFFGQGTRLTVV.